This paragraph covers one T cell receptor (beta chain) sequence. Its specificity is not known. Time point defined: week 23, last vaccination. Doses comprised 300 ug of mutant IDH1 20-mer peptide each, plus topical imiquimod. This sample was included in a study of a mutant IDH1 vaccine in newly diagnosed glioma. The wider study: Administration of eight vaccinations to patients took place in weeks 1, 3, 5, 7, 11, 15, 19, 23. Vaccination was launched 4-6 weeks after radiotherapy alone, or with temozolomide cycles. Most patients had radiochemotherapy with temozolomide before enrollment; others had one alone.

V was cut by 0 bases and J by 6 bases, with 9 bases left in between. The germline CDR1 and CDR2 sequences are SGHNT and YENEEA. This CDR3 contains 14 residues. The protocol was immunoSEQ multiplex PCR, while the TCRdb copy is restricted to in-frame clones and leaves out a portion. The sample has 75,000 to 80,000 clones, around 85% seen once; the top ten hold around 0.77%. The receptor was isolated from a woman aged 50 to 60 with glioma. The starting material was PBMCs, obtained from a glioma patient whose treatment included an IDH1 peptide vaccine. The chain combines TRBV11-3 with TRBJ2-1; D may be TRBD1 or TRBD2 (5 bases each). In DNA, the CDR3 is TGTGCCAGCAGCTTAGAACCAGGGAGCAATGAGCAGTTCTTC. Its translation: CASSLEPGSNEQFF. The full variable domain, with the rest looked up from reference TRBV11-3 and TRBJ2-1, is EAGVVQSPRYKIIEKKQPVAFWCNPISGHNTLYWYLQNLGQGPELLIRYENEEAVDDSQLPKDRFSAERLKGVDSTLKIQPAELGDSAVYLCASSLEPGSNEQFFGPGTRLTVL.